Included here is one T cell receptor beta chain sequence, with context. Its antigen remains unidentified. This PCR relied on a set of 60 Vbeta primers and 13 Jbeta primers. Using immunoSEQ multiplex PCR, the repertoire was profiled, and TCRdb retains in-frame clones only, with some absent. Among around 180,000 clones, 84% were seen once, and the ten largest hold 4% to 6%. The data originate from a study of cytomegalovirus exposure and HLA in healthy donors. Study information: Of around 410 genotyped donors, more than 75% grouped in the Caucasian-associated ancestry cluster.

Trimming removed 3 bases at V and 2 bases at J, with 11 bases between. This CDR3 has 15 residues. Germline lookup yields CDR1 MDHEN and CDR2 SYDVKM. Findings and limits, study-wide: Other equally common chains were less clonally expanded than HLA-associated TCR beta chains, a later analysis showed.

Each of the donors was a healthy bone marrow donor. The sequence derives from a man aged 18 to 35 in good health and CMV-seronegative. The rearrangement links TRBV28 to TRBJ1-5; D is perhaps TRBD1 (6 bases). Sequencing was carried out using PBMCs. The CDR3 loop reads CASSLWTEGNQPQHF. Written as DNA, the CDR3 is TGTGCCAGCAGTTTGTGGACAGAGGGCAATCAGCCCCAGCATTTT.